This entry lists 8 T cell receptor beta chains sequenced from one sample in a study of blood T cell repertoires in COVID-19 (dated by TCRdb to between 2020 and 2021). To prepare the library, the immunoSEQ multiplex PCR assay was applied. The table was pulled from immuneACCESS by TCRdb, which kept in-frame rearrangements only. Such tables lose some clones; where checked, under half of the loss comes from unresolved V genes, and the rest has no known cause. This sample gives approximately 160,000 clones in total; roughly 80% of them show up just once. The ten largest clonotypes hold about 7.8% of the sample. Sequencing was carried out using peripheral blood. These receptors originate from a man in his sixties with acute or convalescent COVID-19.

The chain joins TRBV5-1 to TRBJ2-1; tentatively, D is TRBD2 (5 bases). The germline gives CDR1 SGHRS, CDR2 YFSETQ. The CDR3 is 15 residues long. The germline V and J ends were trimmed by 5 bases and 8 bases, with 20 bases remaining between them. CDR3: CASSSLRGLVDEQFF. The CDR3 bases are TGCGCCAGCAGTAGTCTCCGGGGTTTGGTCGATGAGCAGTTCTTC.

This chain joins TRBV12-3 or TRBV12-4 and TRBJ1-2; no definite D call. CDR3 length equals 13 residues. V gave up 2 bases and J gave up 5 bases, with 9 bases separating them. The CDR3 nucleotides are TGTGCCAGCAGTTTACCCCGGGGTTATGGCTACACCTTC. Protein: CASSLPRGYGYTF.

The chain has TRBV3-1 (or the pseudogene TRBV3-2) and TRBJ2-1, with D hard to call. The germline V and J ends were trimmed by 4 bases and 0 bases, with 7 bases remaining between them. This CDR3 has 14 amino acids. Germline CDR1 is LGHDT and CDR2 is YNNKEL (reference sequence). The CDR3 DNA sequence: TGTGCCAGCAGCCCAGCGAGCTCCTACAATGAGCAGTTCTTC. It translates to CASSPASSYNEQFF.

The CDR3 DNA is TGCGCCAGCAGCCTAGGGACAGACGGTCAGCCCCAGCATTTT. It yields the protein CASSLGTDGQPQHF. The chain joins TRBV5-1 to TRBJ1-5; TRBD1 matches 7 bases. V lost 4 bases, J lost 6 bases, and 7 bases stayed unmatched. Germline V gene sequence: CDR1 SGHRS, CDR2 YFSETQ. This CDR3 is built from 14 residues.

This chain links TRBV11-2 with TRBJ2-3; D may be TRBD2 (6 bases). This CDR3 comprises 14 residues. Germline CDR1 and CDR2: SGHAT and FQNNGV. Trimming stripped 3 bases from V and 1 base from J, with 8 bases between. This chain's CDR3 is CASSFRGGTDTQYF. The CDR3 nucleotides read TGTGCCAGCAGCTTCCGCGGGGGCACAGATACGCAGTATTTT. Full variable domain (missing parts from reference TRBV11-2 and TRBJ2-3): EAGVAQSPRYKIIEKRQSVAFWCNPISGHATLYWYQQILGQGPKLLIQFQNNGVVDDSQLPKDRFSAERLKGVDSTLKIQPAKLEDSAVYLCASSFRGGTDTQYFGPGTRLTVL.

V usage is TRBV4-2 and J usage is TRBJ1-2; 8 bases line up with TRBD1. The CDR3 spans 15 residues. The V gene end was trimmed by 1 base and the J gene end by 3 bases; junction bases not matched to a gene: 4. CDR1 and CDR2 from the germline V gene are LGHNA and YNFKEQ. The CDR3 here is CASSQAQGDDYGYTF. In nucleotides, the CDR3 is TGTGCCAGCAGCCAAGCACAGGGGGATGACTATGGCTACACCTTC.

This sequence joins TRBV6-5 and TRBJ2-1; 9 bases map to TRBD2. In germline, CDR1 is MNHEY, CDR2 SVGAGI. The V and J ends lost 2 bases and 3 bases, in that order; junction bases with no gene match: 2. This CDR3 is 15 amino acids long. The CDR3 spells CASSYGGGVYNEQFF. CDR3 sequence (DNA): TGTGCCAGCAGTTACGGCGGGGGGGTCTACAATGAGCAGTTCTTC.

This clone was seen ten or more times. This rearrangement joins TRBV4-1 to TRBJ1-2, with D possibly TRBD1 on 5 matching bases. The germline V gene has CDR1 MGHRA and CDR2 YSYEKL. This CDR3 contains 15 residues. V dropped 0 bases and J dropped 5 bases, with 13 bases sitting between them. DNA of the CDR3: TGCGCCAGCAGCCAAGATGGGGAGGGGCTTTATGGCTACACCTTC. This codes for CASSQDGEGLYGYTF.